Presented here are 16 T cell receptor beta chains from one specimen sequenced in a study of T cell repertoires in cytomegalovirus infection. TCRdb reanalysed the reads using MiXCR and keeps one entry per CDR3 protein. Of 310,000 or so distinct CDR3 sequences detected, approximately 25% appear once; the ten largest clones hold about an eighth. These receptors lack a known antigen. Source: cultured PBMCs, taken from culture after CMV antigen stimulation. Receptors were obtained from a human donor in good health (CMV status not recorded). Some clones in this sample may be carry-over from other donors' samples.

This clonotype has a count of ten or more. The rearrangement uses TRBV7-8 and TRBJ1-5; 7 positions agree with TRBD1. This CDR3 is built from 18 residues. Germline V gene lookup returns CDR1 SGHVS and CDR2 FQNEAQ. Losses at the gene ends were 1 base for V and 4 bases for J; bases not matched to a gene: 13. The CDR3 coding sequence is TGTGCCAGCAGCTTAGAGCGGCGGAACAGGGGTCTAAATCAGCCCCAGCATTTT. Protein: CASSLERRNRGLNQPQHF.

This clonotype was picked up one time. The V and J genes are TRBV20-1 and TRBJ2-3, with 8 bases fitting TRBD2. V was clipped by 6 bases and J by 3 bases; unmatched bases: 11. The V gene's germline CDR1 is DFQATT and CDR2 SNEGSKA (reference sequence). The CDR3 is 15 residues long. The CDR3 is CSAPRRAGVTDTQYF. CDR3 DNA: TGCAGTGCCCCCAGAAGAGCGGGAGTAACAGATACGCAGTATTTT.

The J gene is TRBJ2-5, the V gene TRBV20-1; 8 bases align to TRBD1. Germline CDR1 DFQATT, CDR2 SNEGSKA (reference sequence). The CDR3 is 14 residues long. V trimming: 3 bases; J trimming: 5 bases; junction bases outside the gene matches: 8. The CDR3 DNA reads as TGCAGTGCTAGGACAGGGGTATCGATGGAGACCCAGTACTTC. Translating it yields CSARTGVSMETQYF.

This clonotype appeared a few times. V gene TRBV7-6 combines with J gene TRBJ2-5; D is ambiguous. From germline, CDR1 is SGHVS and CDR2 FNYEAQ. The CDR3 contains 11 residues. Trimming took off 5 bases at V and 5 bases at J, with 6 bases between the two ends. CDR3 bases: TGTGCCAGCAGCAATCGGGAGACCCAGTACTTC. This codes for CASSNRETQYF.

This clonotype has ten or more counts. The V call is TRBV7-2, the J call TRBJ2-1; D is perhaps TRBD2 (6 bases). V dropped 5 bases and J dropped 2 bases, with 16 bases sitting between them. This CDR3 is 16 amino acids long. Germline V lookup: CDR1 SGHTA, CDR2 FQGNSA. CDR3 nucleotide sequence: TGTGCCAGCAGCCGGACTACTCCCCCCCCCTACAATGAGCAGTTCTTC. This codes for CASSRTTPPPYNEQFF.

This clonotype was detected a few times. This sequence joins TRBV4-1 and TRBJ2-1; 10 bases are a match to TRBD1. V lost 0 bases and J lost 5; bases outside the gene matches: 7. The CDR3 loop spans 17 amino acids. Per germline, CDR1 MGHRA and CDR2 YSYEKL. CDR3 bases: TGCGCCAGCAGCCAAGAATCCGGGACAGGGGTCCACAATGAGCAGTTCTTC. Protein product: CASSQESGTGVHNEQFF.

The V and J genes are TRBV7-9 and TRBJ2-2; D remains unclear. Germline V gives CDR1 SEHNR, CDR2 FQNEAQ (reference sequence). Trimming removed 2 bases at V and 10 bases at J, with 11 bases between. CDR3 length equals 13 residues. CDR3 DNA: TGTGCCAGCAGCTTAAGCCCCGTGGTGGAGCTGTTTTTT. Encoded protein: CASSLSPVVELFF.

This clonotype was observed a handful of times. The chain employs TRBV7-2 and TRBJ2-5; D gene unclear. The CDR3 has 13 amino acids. Per the germline V gene, CDR1 is SGHTA and CDR2 is FQGNSA. V lost 5 bases and J 4 bases, leaving 11 bases between the germline ends. CDR3 bases: TGTGCCAGCAGCCTCCAAACCCGAGAGACCCAGTACTTC. Residues: CASSLQTRETQYF. Supplemented by reference TRBV7-2 and TRBJ2-5, the full variable domain reads GAGVSQSPSNKVTEKGKDVELRCDPISGHTALYWYRQSLGQGLEFLIYFQGNSAPDKSGLPSDRFSAERTGGSVSTLTIQRTQQEDSAVYLCASSLQTRETQYFGPGTRLLVL.

This clonotype was seen at least ten times. The chain recombines TRBV6-2 or TRBV6-3 with TRBJ2-5; D is unresolved. CDR1 is MNHEY, CDR2 SVGEGT, per germline. This CDR3 region has 16 residues. V was pared by 6 bases and J by 1 base, with 18 bases between. The CDR3 protein is CASSPPTELTQETQYF. CDR3 in DNA: TGTGCCAGCAGCCCACCTACGGAGCTAACCCAAGAGACCCAGTACTTC.

Remarks on this clonotype: A much larger clonotype is one base distant, so this may be a read error. The chain links TRBV7-2 to TRBJ2-5; 13 bases agree with TRBD2. The CDR3 spans 16 residues. Germline loops: CDR1 SGHTA, CDR2 FQGNSA. CDR3: CAGRTTSGRARETQYF. In DNA, the CDR3 is TGTGCCGGCAGGACCACTAGCGGGAGGGCCAGGGAGACCCAGTACTTC.

This clonotype has just a few counts. J is TRBJ2-1 and V is TRBV12-5, with 7 bases fitting TRBD1. The CDR3 loop spans 12 amino acids. Germline loops: CDR1 LGHNT, CDR2 FRNRAP. V was clipped by 1 base and J by 12 bases; unmatched bases: 3. The CDR3 protein is CASGLGDRVQFF. In DNA form, the CDR3 reads TGTGCTAGTGGTTTGGGAGACAGGGTGCAGTTCTTC.

The chain carries TRBV18 and TRBJ1-1; 7 bases are shared with TRBD1. CDR1 is KGHSH and CDR2 is LQKENI in the germline V gene. With V trimmed by 5 bases and J by 1 base, 7 bases remained unmatched. The CDR3 loop spans 15 amino acids. This CDR3 reads CASSTGVVRNTEAFF. The CDR3, as DNA: TGTGCCAGCTCAACAGGGGTTGTACGGAACACTGAAGCTTTCTTT.

This clonotype has more than one count but fewer than ten. V usage is TRBV20-1 and J usage is TRBJ2-2; D call uncertain. The CDR3 sequence is 14 residues long. V lost 6 bases, J lost 5 bases, and 16 bases lay in between. Germline V lookup: CDR1 DFQATT, CDR2 SNEGSKA (reference sequence). The CDR3 nucleotides read TGCAGTGCCCTCCGTCCGGGTCGAACCGGGGAGCTGTTTTTT. It is translated as CSALRPGRTGELFF.

This sequence joins TRBV19 and TRBJ2-7; 9 bases line up with TRBD1. Germline-derived CDR1 and CDR2 are LNHDA and SQIVND (reference sequence). V lost 4 bases, J lost 7 bases, and 8 bases stayed unmatched. This CDR3 region has 14 residues. CDR3 sequence reads: CASSTNRGPREQYF. For the CDR3, the DNA is TGTGCCAGTAGTACAAACAGGGGGCCGAGAGAGCAGTACTTC. Variable domain in full (rest from reference TRBV19 and TRBJ2-7): DGGITQSPKYLFRKEGQNVTLSCEQNLNHDAMYWYRQDPGQGLRLIYYSQIVNDFQKGDIAEGYSVSREKKESFPLTVTSAQKNPTAFYLCASSTNRGPREQYFGPGTRLTVT.

The chain couples TRBV4-1 to TRBJ1-1, with 9 bases identical to TRBD1. V lost 0 bases, J lost 2 bases, and 7 bases stayed unmatched. Germline V CDR1 and CDR2: MGHRA, YSYEKL. This CDR3 spans 17 amino acids. CDR3 amino acids: CASSQEVYRGQNTEAFF. The CDR3 region has the DNA TGCGCCAGCAGCCAAGAAGTCTACAGGGGGCAAAACACTGAAGCTTTCTTT.

In its sample, this clonotype was seen a few times. J is TRBJ2-6 and V is TRBV11-2; 10 nucleotides match TRBD2. This CDR3 comprises 18 residues. J gave up 3 bases and V 4 bases, and 9 bases lay outside the gene matches. Germline-derived CDR1 and CDR2 are SGHAT and FQNNGV. In nucleotides, the CDR3 is TGTGCCAGCAGCTCATTGGGACTAGCGACTCATGGGGCCAACGTCCTGACTTTC. Protein product: CASSSLGLATHGANVLTF.